The 2 T cell receptor beta chains below come from one sample, sequenced in a study of PD-1 blockade in classical Hodgkin lymphoma. Assay: immunoSEQ multiplex PCR; the TCRdb copy retains only in-frame clones and omits some. The sample includes 150,000 or so clones, 78% of them seen just once. There was relapse after autologous stem cell transplantation in every patient, and there was variation in brentuximab vedotin exposure. The specimen was peripheral blood mononuclear cells (PBMCs), collected before the second cycle of nivolumab. These receptors originate from a human donor with classical Hodgkin lymphoma.

This clone was counted a few times. Distinct nucleotide sequences in the sample also encode this CDR3. The rearrangement links TRBV7-2 to TRBJ2-3, with D tentatively TRBD1 or TRBD2 (5 bases each). The V end was cut by 3 bases, the J end by 2 bases, with 9 bases between. The CDR3 loop spans 14 amino acids. Germline CDR1 and CDR2: SGHTA and FQGNSA. The CDR3 DNA is TGTGCCAGCAGCTTCCGGGGCCCCACAGATACGCAGTATTTT. Its translation is CASSFRGPTDTQYF.

The chain recombines TRBV29-1 with TRBJ2-7, with D tentatively TRBD1 (6 bases). V lost 7 bases, J lost 3 bases, and 19 bases lay in between. In germline, CDR1 is SQVTM, CDR2 ANQGSEA. The CDR3 is 14 amino acids. The CDR3, as DNA: TGCAGCGCCAAGACAGGAGCTTTTAACTACGAGCAGTACTTC. As protein: CSAKTGAFNYEQYF.